This TCR beta chain was sequenced in a study of cytomegalovirus exposure and HLA in healthy donors. Study details: Membership in the Caucasian-associated ancestry cluster was found for around 81% of almost 400 genotyped donors.

The PCR employed 60 Vbeta primers together with 13 Jbeta primers. Clones were sequenced by immunoSEQ multiplex PCR, and TCRdb holds only the in-frame ones, with some missing. The table records 80,000 or so clones, approximately 75% of them present only once. Germline V CDR1 and CDR2: LNHDA, SQIVND (reference sequence). CDR3 length: 15 amino acids. After removal of 5 bases from V and 0 bases from J, the junction contained 3 bases not matched to a gene. Findings of the study overall: Sequences of the TCR beta chain were said to predict the HLA-A and HLA-B alleles of most subjects accurately. The study designated over 150 TCR beta chains cytomegalovirus-associated.

Comments on this clone: Its matching antigen is unknown.

This receptor was obtained from a woman aged 40-49 years in good health and CMV-seronegative. Sequences were obtained from PBMCs. The chain employs TRBV19 and TRBJ1-4; 7 positions match TRBD1. The CDR3 DNA follows: TGTGCCAGTAGTCGGACAGGAGCAACTAATGAAAAACTGTTTTTT. As protein: CASSRTGATNEKLFF.